This T cell receptor beta chain was recovered during a study of PD-L1 blockade in urothelial cancer. Regarding time point: peripheral blood 6 weeks after treatment start. V was pared by 1 base and J by 3 bases, with 16 bases between. This CDR3 has 16 amino acids. Germline lookup yields CDR1 SGHVS and CDR2 FNYEAQ. Produced via immunoSEQ multiplex PCR; TCRdb's table is partial and in-frame only. This table holds more than 95,000 clones, 86% found once. The source material was PBMCs, sampled around atezolizumab (anti-PD-L1) treatment. This sequence was found in a man between 45 and 60 years old with urothelial cancer. The V call is TRBV7-6, the J call TRBJ2-7; perhaps TRBD1 as D (6 bases). The CDR3 sequence: CASSLGTGVQGYEQYF. In nucleotides, the CDR3 is TGTGCCAGCAGCTTAGGAACCGGGGTACAGGGCTACGAGCAGTACTTC.